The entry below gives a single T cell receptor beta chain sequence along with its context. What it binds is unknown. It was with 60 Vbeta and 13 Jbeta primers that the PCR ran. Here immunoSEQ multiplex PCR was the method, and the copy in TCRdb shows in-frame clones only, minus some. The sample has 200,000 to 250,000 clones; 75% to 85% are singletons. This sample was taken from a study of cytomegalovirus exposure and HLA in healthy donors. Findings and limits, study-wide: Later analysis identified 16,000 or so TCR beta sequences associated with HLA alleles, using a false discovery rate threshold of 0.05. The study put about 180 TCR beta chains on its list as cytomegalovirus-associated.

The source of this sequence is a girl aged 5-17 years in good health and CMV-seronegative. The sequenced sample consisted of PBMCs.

The CDR3 bases are TGTGCCAGCAGCGAACGGGAGGGACCCTATGGCTACACCTTC. This gives the protein CASSEREGPYGYTF. This chain connects TRBV7-2 to TRBJ1-2, with TRBD1 as a possible D gene (5 bases). V lost 5 bases and J 4 bases, leaving 14 bases between the germline ends. This CDR3 comprises 14 residues. The V gene's germline CDR1 is SGHTA and CDR2 FQGNSA.